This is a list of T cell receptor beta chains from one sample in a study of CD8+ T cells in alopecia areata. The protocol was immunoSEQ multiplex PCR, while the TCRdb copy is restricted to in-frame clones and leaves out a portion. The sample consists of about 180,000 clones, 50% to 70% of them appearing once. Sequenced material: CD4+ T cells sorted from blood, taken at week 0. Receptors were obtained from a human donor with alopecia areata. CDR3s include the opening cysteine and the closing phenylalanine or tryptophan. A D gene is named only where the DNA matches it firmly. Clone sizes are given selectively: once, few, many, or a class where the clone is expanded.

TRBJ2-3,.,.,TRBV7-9,CASAPQDTQYF,TGTGCCAGCGCTCCGCAAGATACGCAGTATTTT
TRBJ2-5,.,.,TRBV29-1,CSVEVLEETQYF,TGCAGCGTTGAAGTTCTAGAAGAGACCCAGTACTTC
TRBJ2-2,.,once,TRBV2,CASSFGGPGSGELFF,TGTGCCAGCAGTTTCGGGGGGCCGGGCTCCGGGGAGCTGTTTTTT
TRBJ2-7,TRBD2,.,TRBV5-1,CASSLTSGASYEQYF,TGCGCCAGCAGCCTAACTAGCGGAGCCTCCTACGAGCAGTACTTC
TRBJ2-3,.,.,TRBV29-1,CSVGYSTDTQYF,TGCAGCGTTGGGTACAGCACAGATACGCAGTATTTT
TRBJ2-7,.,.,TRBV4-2,CASSQADYDEQYF,TGTGCCAGCAGCCAGGCCGACTACGACGAGCAGTACTTC
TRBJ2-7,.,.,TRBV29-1,CSVEKPGPRYEQYF,TGCAGCGTTGAAAAGCCAGGGCCGAGATACGAGCAGTACTTC
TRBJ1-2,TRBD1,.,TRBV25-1,CASKTGQGIFYGYTF,TGTGCCAGTAAGACCGGACAGGGGATTTTCTATGGCTACACCTTC
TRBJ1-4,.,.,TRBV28,CASSLQGRREKLFF,TGTGCCAGCAGTCTACAGGGTCGGCGAGAAAAACTGTTTTTT
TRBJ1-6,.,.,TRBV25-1,CASSEIQGYNSPLHF,TGTGCCAGCAGTGAAATTCAGGGGTATAATTCACCCCTCCACTTT
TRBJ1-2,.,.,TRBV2,CASRPGQSPNYGYTF,TGTGCCAGCAGACCCGGACAGTCACCTAACTATGGCTACACCTTC
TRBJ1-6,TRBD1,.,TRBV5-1,CASSLDRGRSPLHF,TGCGCCAGCAGCTTGGACAGGGGCCGCTCACCCCTCCACTTT
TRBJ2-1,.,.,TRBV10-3,CAIRKDNEQFF,TGTGCCATCAGGAAGGACAATGAGCAGTTCTTC
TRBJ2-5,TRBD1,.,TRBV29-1,CSVGGRGLGEQYF,TGCAGCGTTGGCGGCAGGGGGCTGGGGGAGCAGTACTTC
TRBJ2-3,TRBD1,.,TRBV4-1,CASSQEQGARLGTQYF,TGCGCCAGCAGCCAAGAACAGGGGGCGCGTCTAGGTACGCAGTATTTT
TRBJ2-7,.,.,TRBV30,CAWSPRRVPSYEQYF,TGTGCCTGGAGTCCACGGAGGGTGCCCTCCTACGAGCAGTACTTC
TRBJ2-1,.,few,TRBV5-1,CASSGIGRDNEQFF,TGCGCCAGCAGCGGGATCGGCAGGGACAATGAGCAGTTCTTC
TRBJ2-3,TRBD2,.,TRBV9,CASSVSGRGDTDTQYF,TGTGCCAGCAGCGTATCTGGGCGGGGGGACACAGATACGCAGTATTTT
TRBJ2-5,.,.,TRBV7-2,CASSLVRGQETQYF,TGTGCCAGCAGCTTAGTCAGGGGCCAAGAGACCCAGTACTTC
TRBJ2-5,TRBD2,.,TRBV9,CASSAGLAWDGSQETQYF,TGTGCCAGCAGCGCAGGACTAGCGTGGGATGGGAGCCAAGAGACCCAGTACTTC
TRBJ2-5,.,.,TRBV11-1,CASPLQTQYF,TGTGCCAGCCCACTCCAGACCCAGTACTTC
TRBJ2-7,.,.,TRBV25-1,CASSELAGSYEQYF,TGTGCCAGCAGTGAATTGGCTGGATCCTACGAGCAGTACTTC
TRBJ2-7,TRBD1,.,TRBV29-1,CSVSPGGADRSKQYF,TGCAGCGTTAGTCCAGGGGGCGCGGACCGATCAAAGCAGTACTTC
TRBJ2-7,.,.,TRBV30,CAWTMGQSYEQYF,TGTGCCTGGACTATGGGGCAGTCCTACGAGCAGTACTTC
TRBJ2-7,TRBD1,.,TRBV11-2,CASSFGSGQGYEQYF,TGTGCCAGCAGCTTTGGCTCGGGACAGGGCTACGAGCAGTACTTC
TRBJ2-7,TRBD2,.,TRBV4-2,CASSQYSGGSYEQYF,TGTGCCAGCAGCCAATATAGCGGGGGGTCCTACGAGCAGTACTTC
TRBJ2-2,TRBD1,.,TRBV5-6,CASSLTGTGAGELFF,TGTGCCAGCAGCTTGACCGGGACAGGGGCCGGGGAGCTGTTTTTT
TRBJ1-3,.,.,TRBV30,CAWSVLRQRGNTIYF,TGTGCCTGGAGTGTACTTCGGCAGCGCGGAAACACCATATATTTT
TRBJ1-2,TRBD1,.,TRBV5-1,CASSLGQSNYGYTF,TGCGCCAGCAGCCTGGGACAGTCTAACTATGGCTACACCTTC
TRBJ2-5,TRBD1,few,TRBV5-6,CASSRGTAGPGTQYF,TGTGCCAGCAGCAGGGGGACAGCCGGCCCGGGGACCCAGTACTTC
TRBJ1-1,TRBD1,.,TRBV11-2,CASSIRDRGLTRMNTEAFF,TGTGCCAGCAGCATCCGGGACAGGGGCTTAACGCGGATGAACACTGAAGCTTTCTTT
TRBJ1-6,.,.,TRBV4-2,CASSQGKRVSNSPLHF,TGTGCCAGCAGCCAAGGGAAACGGGTATCTAATTCACCCCTCCACTTT
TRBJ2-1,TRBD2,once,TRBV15,CATSRASGGYNEQFF,TGTGCCACCAGCAGGGCTAGCGGGGGTTACAATGAGCAGTTCTTC
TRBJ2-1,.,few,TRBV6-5,CASSFGSRSYNEQFF,TGTGCCAGCAGTTTCGGGTCCCGCTCCTACAATGAGCAGTTCTTC
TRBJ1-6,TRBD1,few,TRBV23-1,CASSQPGTGDSPLHF,TGCGCCAGCAGTCAACCGGGGACAGGGGATTCACCCCTCCACTTT
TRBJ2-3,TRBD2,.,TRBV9,CASSVEPAGGNTQYF,TGTGCCAGCAGCGTAGAGCCAGCGGGGGGGAATACGCAGTATTTT
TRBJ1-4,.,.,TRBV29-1,CSVEDSGEKLFF,TGCAGCGTTGAAGATTCTGGGGAAAAACTGTTTTTT
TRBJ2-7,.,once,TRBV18,CASSPFRDRISYEQYF,TGTGCCAGCTCACCTTTCCGGGACCGCATCTCCTACGAGCAGTACTTC
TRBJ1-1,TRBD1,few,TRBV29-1,CSGGRQGGDTEAFF,TGCAGCGGTGGAAGACAGGGAGGGGACACTGAAGCTTTCTTT
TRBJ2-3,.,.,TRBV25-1,CASSQRGGPDTQYF,TGTGCCAGCAGTCAAAGGGGGGGGCCAGATACGCAGTATTTT
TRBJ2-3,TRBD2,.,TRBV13,CASSLISRLAGARHSVDTQYF,TGTGCCAGCAGCTTAATCTCGAGACTAGCGGGGGCGCGCCATTCGGTAGATACGCAGTATTTT
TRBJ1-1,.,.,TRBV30,CAWGQPNTEAFF,TGTGCCTGGGGACAGCCGAACACTGAAGCTTTCTTT
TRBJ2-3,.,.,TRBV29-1,CSVGNGAPDTQYF,TGCAGCGTGGGGAATGGGGCCCCAGATACGCAGTATTTT
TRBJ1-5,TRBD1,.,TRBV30,CAWSLTGADQPQHF,TGTGCCTGGAGTCTGACAGGGGCTGATCAGCCCCAGCATTTT
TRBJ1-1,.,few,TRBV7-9,CASSLGTAVNTEAFF,TGTGCCAGCAGCTTGGGGACCGCTGTGAACACTGAAGCTTTCTTT
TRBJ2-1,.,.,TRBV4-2,CASSQDSLATYNEQFF,TGTGCCAGCAGCCAAGATAGCCTAGCTACCTACAATGAGCAGTTCTTC
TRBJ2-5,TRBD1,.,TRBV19,CASSKTTGASQETQYF,TGTGCCAGTAGCAAAACAACAGGGGCTAGCCAAGAGACCCAGTACTTC
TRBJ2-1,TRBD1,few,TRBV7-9,CASSGRDRGRDNEQFF,TGTGCCAGCAGCGGCCGGGACAGGGGTAGGGACAATGAGCAGTTCTTC
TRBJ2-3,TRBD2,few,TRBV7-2,CASSLAAGGTLTDTQYF,TGTGCCAGCAGCTTAGCGGCGGGGGGGACTTTGACAGATACGCAGTATTTT
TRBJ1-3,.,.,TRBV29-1,CSGGSGNTIYF,TGCAGCGGAGGTTCTGGAAACACCATATATTTT
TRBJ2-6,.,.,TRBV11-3,CASSLDFGSGANVLTF,TGTGCCAGCAGCTTAGATTTCGGCTCTGGGGCCAACGTCCTGACTTTC
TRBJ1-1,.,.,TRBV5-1,CASSFQGLEDTEAFF,TGCGCCAGCAGCTTCCAGGGCCTGGAGGACACTGAAGCTTTCTTT
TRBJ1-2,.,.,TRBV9,CASSVVAGINGYTF,TGTGCCAGCAGCGTAGTGGCAGGGATTAATGGCTACACCTTC
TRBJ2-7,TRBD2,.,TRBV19,CASSIASGEVYEQYF,TGTGCCAGTAGTATAGCTAGCGGGGAGGTCTACGAGCAGTACTTC